Listed below are T cell receptor beta chains from one sample, sequenced in a study of T cell responses to AZD1222 COVID-19 vaccine. TCRdb's table, derived via immunoSEQ multiplex PCR, lists solely in-frame clones and lacks some. The table has roughly 77,000 clones, 90% seen once. The input for sequencing was peripheral blood, taken 28 days after the second AZD1222 dose. The source of these receptors is an adult who received the AZD1222 COVID-19 vaccine. CDR3s include the opening cysteine and the closing phenylalanine or tryptophan. A D gene is named only where the DNA matches it firmly. Clone size is stated in some rows and not others, as once, few, many or a class when expanded.

d_call: .; j_call: TRBJ1-1; clone_size: .; v_call: TRBV5-8; cdr3_nt: TGTGCCAGCAGCTTGCGGGGCCAGAACACTGAAGCTTTCTTT; cdr3_aa: CASSLRGQNTEAFF
d_call: TRBD1; j_call: TRBJ2-7; clone_size: .; v_call: TRBV4-1; cdr3_nt: TGCGCCAGCAGCCAAGACACCGGGACAGGCGGGTACGAGCAGTACTTC; cdr3_aa: CASSQDTGTGGYEQYF
d_call: .; j_call: TRBJ2-1; clone_size: once; v_call: TRBV6-6; cdr3_nt: TGTGCCAGCAGCTTCGACTCCACCTACAATGAGCAGTTCTTC; cdr3_aa: CASSFDSTYNEQFF
d_call: .; j_call: TRBJ2-1; clone_size: .; v_call: TRBV11-2; cdr3_nt: TGTGCCAGCAGCTTAACAGATGAGCAGTTCTTC; cdr3_aa: CASSLTDEQFF
d_call: .; j_call: TRBJ2-2; clone_size: .; v_call: TRBV11-2; cdr3_nt: TGTGCCAGCAGCTTCGCAGGTGACACCGGGGAGCTGTTTTTT; cdr3_aa: CASSFAGDTGELFF
d_call: .; j_call: TRBJ1-2; clone_size: .; v_call: TRBV7-3; cdr3_nt: TGTGCCAGCAGCTTAGCCAGCAACTATGGCTACACCTTC; cdr3_aa: CASSLASNYGYTF
d_call: TRBD1; j_call: TRBJ1-1; clone_size: .; v_call: TRBV6-1; cdr3_nt: TGTGCCAGCAGTGACCCGGGACAGCAGAACACTGAAGCTTTCTTT; cdr3_aa: CASSDPGQQNTEAFF
d_call: .; j_call: TRBJ2-1; clone_size: .; v_call: TRBV6-5; cdr3_nt: TGTGCCAGCAGTTCCTTGGGAGAGCCTCTGAATGAGCAGTTCTTC; cdr3_aa: CASSSLGEPLNEQFF
d_call: TRBD2; j_call: TRBJ2-1; clone_size: .; v_call: TRBV30; cdr3_nt: TGTGCCTGGACCCTCAGGGGCGGGAGGGCCATCAATGAGCAGTTCTTC; cdr3_aa: CAWTLRGGRAINEQFF
d_call: .; j_call: TRBJ1-6; clone_size: .; v_call: TRBV7-3; cdr3_nt: TGTGCCAGCAGCTTAATGGGGAGCTCACCCCTCCACTTT; cdr3_aa: CASSLMGSSPLHF
d_call: .; j_call: TRBJ2-2; clone_size: .; v_call: TRBV2; cdr3_nt: TGTGCCAGCAAGAGGGGAGACAGTAACACCGGGGAGCTGTTTTTT; cdr3_aa: CASKRGDSNTGELFF
d_call: .; j_call: TRBJ2-5; clone_size: .; v_call: TRBV7-9; cdr3_nt: TGTGCCAGCAGCTCCGCCGGCCAAGAGACCCAGTACTTC; cdr3_aa: CASSSAGQETQYF
d_call: .; j_call: TRBJ2-3; clone_size: .; v_call: TRBV6-1; cdr3_nt: TGTGCCAGCAGTGAGATACAGGAGGCGCAGTATTTT; cdr3_aa: CASSEIQEAQYF
d_call: .; j_call: TRBJ1-6; clone_size: .; v_call: TRBV11-2; cdr3_nt: TGTGCCAGCAGCTTAGGTAGTAGTTCACCCCTCCACTTT; cdr3_aa: CASSLGSSSPLHF
d_call: .; j_call: TRBJ2-7; clone_size: .; v_call: TRBV5-1; cdr3_nt: TGCGCCAGCAGCCCGGGGACTCTCCTTAACTCCTACGAGCAGTACTTC; cdr3_aa: CASSPGTLLNSYEQYF
d_call: TRBD1; j_call: TRBJ1-4; clone_size: .; v_call: TRBV19; cdr3_nt: TGTGCCAGCCGACAGGGGGGTGAAAAACTGTTTTTT; cdr3_aa: CASRQGGEKLFF
d_call: .; j_call: TRBJ2-7; clone_size: .; v_call: TRBV2; cdr3_nt: TGTGCCAGCAGTGAAGCCCCGCCTACGGCGTACGAGCAGTACTTC; cdr3_aa: CASSEAPPTAYEQYF
d_call: .; j_call: TRBJ2-6; clone_size: .; v_call: TRBV4-2; cdr3_nt: TGTGCCAGCAGCCCGGAGGGGGGAGGCTCTGGGGCCAACGTCCTGACTTTC; cdr3_aa: CASSPEGGGSGANVLTF
d_call: TRBD2; j_call: TRBJ2-1; clone_size: .; v_call: TRBV9; cdr3_nt: TGTGCCAGCAGCGTAGTCCTAGCGGGATCCTACAATGAGCAGTTCTTC; cdr3_aa: CASSVVLAGSYNEQFF
d_call: .; j_call: TRBJ2-3; clone_size: .; v_call: TRBV7-9; cdr3_nt: TGTGCCAGCAGCTTGGACCCCAAAGATACGCAGTATTTT; cdr3_aa: CASSLDPKDTQYF
d_call: .; j_call: TRBJ1-1; clone_size: .; v_call: TRBV5-4; cdr3_nt: TGTGCCAGCAGCTTCGACTGGACCACTGAAGCTTTCTTT; cdr3_aa: CASSFDWTTEAFF
d_call: .; j_call: TRBJ1-2; clone_size: .; v_call: TRBV7-9; cdr3_nt: TGTGCCAGCAGGCGGCTTAATGGCTACACCTTC; cdr3_aa: CASRRLNGYTF
d_call: TRBD2; j_call: TRBJ2-6; clone_size: .; v_call: TRBV2; cdr3_nt: TGTGCCAGCAGTTTCAGTGGCCCTAGCGGGGGCCAGAGCTCTGGGGCCAACGTCCTGACTTTC; cdr3_aa: CASSFSGPSGGQSSGANVLTF
d_call: TRBD1; j_call: TRBJ1-2; clone_size: .; v_call: TRBV7-9; cdr3_nt: TGTGCCAGCAGCTTAGCTGTGACAGGGAGGTTCGAGGGCTACACCTTC; cdr3_aa: CASSLAVTGRFEGYTF
d_call: .; j_call: TRBJ1-1; clone_size: once; v_call: TRBV10-3; cdr3_nt: TGTGCCATCAGTGGGGGAGGGGACGGGTACACTGAAGCTTTCTTT; cdr3_aa: CAISGGGDGYTEAFF
d_call: .; j_call: TRBJ1-5; clone_size: .; v_call: TRBV27; cdr3_nt: TGTGCCAGCAGCCTTGATCGGGGTCAGCCCCAGCATTTT; cdr3_aa: CASSLDRGQPQHF
d_call: TRBD2; j_call: TRBJ2-7; clone_size: .; v_call: TRBV6-5; cdr3_nt: TGTGCCAGCATCGAGACTAGCGGATCCCACTACGAGCAGTACTTC; cdr3_aa: CASIETSGSHYEQYF
d_call: TRBD2; j_call: TRBJ2-5; clone_size: .; v_call: TRBV11-3; cdr3_nt: TGTGCCAGCAGCTTAATTGGGAGGGGAGAGACCCAGTACTTC; cdr3_aa: CASSLIGRGETQYF
d_call: .; j_call: TRBJ2-1; clone_size: .; v_call: TRBV7-3; cdr3_nt: TGTGCCAGCAGCCACGGTACAGGGCCTGAGCAGTTCTTC; cdr3_aa: CASSHGTGPEQFF
d_call: .; j_call: TRBJ2-7; clone_size: .; v_call: TRBV5-4; cdr3_nt: TGTGCCAGCAGCTTGGAGGCCCGCTACGAGCAGTACTTC; cdr3_aa: CASSLEARYEQYF
d_call: .; j_call: TRBJ2-1; clone_size: .; v_call: TRBV19; cdr3_nt: TGTGCCAGTAGTCCGGGCCGTGAAAATGAGCAGTTCTTC; cdr3_aa: CASSPGRENEQFF
d_call: .; j_call: TRBJ2-2; clone_size: .; v_call: TRBV4-1; cdr3_nt: TGCGCCAGCAGCCACCCCCCGAAGGGTATCGGGGAGCTGTTTTTT; cdr3_aa: CASSHPPKGIGELFF
d_call: TRBD2; j_call: TRBJ2-1; clone_size: .; v_call: TRBV10-3; cdr3_nt: TGTGCCACCGCCGGGGGGGCGGACAATGAGCAGTTCTTC; cdr3_aa: CATAGGADNEQFF
d_call: .; j_call: TRBJ2-5; clone_size: .; v_call: TRBV5-4; cdr3_nt: TGTGCCAGCAGTGCCTCTGGCGGGATAGATCTAGAGACCCAGTACTTC; cdr3_aa: CASSASGGIDLETQYF
d_call: .; j_call: TRBJ1-2; clone_size: .; v_call: TRBV10-3; cdr3_nt: TGTGCCATCAGTGACCCCACAGAGAACTATGGCTACACCTTC; cdr3_aa: CAISDPTENYGYTF
d_call: .; j_call: TRBJ2-7; clone_size: .; v_call: TRBV28; cdr3_nt: TGTGCCAGCAGTTTAGCCTACGAGCAGTACTTC; cdr3_aa: CASSLAYEQYF
d_call: .; j_call: TRBJ1-1; clone_size: .; v_call: TRBV3-1/TRBV3-2; cdr3_nt: TGTGCCAGCAGCCAAGGCCACAGGCCTAACACTGAAGCTTTCTTT; cdr3_aa: CASSQGHRPNTEAFF
d_call: TRBD1; j_call: TRBJ2-5; clone_size: .; v_call: TRBV6-5; cdr3_nt: TGTGCCAGCAGCACGGGACAGGGGGCAGAGACCCAGTACTTC; cdr3_aa: CASSTGQGAETQYF
d_call: TRBD1; j_call: TRBJ1-1; clone_size: few; v_call: TRBV7-3; cdr3_nt: TGTGCCAGCAGCCCGAGTTCGTACAGGGGCCGGGGCACTGAAGCTTTCTTT; cdr3_aa: CASSPSSYRGRGTEAFF
d_call: .; j_call: TRBJ2-7; clone_size: few; v_call: TRBV3-1/TRBV3-2; cdr3_nt: TGTGCCAGCAGCCAAGGTTCCTACGAGCAGTACTTC; cdr3_aa: CASSQGSYEQYF
d_call: TRBD1; j_call: TRBJ1-2; clone_size: few; v_call: TRBV12-3/TRBV12-4; cdr3_nt: TGTGCCAGCAGTGGGACAGGGATCATTGGCTACACCTTC; cdr3_aa: CASSGTGIIGYTF
d_call: TRBD1; j_call: TRBJ1-3; clone_size: few; v_call: TRBV11-2; cdr3_nt: TGTGCCAGCAGCTCTCTCAGGGGGTCTGGAAACACCATATATTTT; cdr3_aa: CASSSLRGSGNTIYF
d_call: .; j_call: TRBJ1-2; clone_size: .; v_call: TRBV5-4; cdr3_nt: TGTGCCAGCAGCTTGTATGGCCAGGGCTACACCTTC; cdr3_aa: CASSLYGQGYTF
d_call: TRBD1; j_call: TRBJ1-2; clone_size: .; v_call: TRBV6-4; cdr3_nt: TGTGCCAGCAGTTCCGGGACAGGGGGCGGCTACACCTTC; cdr3_aa: CASSSGTGGGYTF
d_call: TRBD1; j_call: TRBJ2-1; clone_size: .; v_call: TRBV24-1; cdr3_nt: TGTGCCACCAGTGATTCCGGACAGGGGACAATCCATGAGCAGTTCTTC; cdr3_aa: CATSDSGQGTIHEQFF
d_call: .; j_call: TRBJ2-1; clone_size: once; v_call: TRBV5-4; cdr3_nt: TGTGCCAGCAACGGGGGTGACAGTGGTTGGGGTGAGCAGTTCTTC; cdr3_aa: CASNGGDSGWGEQFF
d_call: .; j_call: TRBJ1-4; clone_size: .; v_call: TRBV5-6; cdr3_nt: TGTGCCAGCAGCTTGACCGGAGGGCTACGGGGAAAACTGTTTTTT; cdr3_aa: CASSLTGGLRGKLFF
d_call: .; j_call: TRBJ1-2; clone_size: .; v_call: TRBV7-8; cdr3_nt: TGTGCCAGCAGCTTAGGCGGAACGACTAACTATGGCTACACCTTC; cdr3_aa: CASSLGGTTNYGYTF
d_call: .; j_call: TRBJ2-3; clone_size: .; v_call: TRBV6-5; cdr3_nt: TGTGCCAGCACGACGGGGGCCAGTGGGGATACGCAGTATTTT; cdr3_aa: CASTTGASGDTQYF
d_call: TRBD2; j_call: TRBJ2-7; clone_size: once; v_call: TRBV29-1; cdr3_nt: TGCAGCGTTGCTCGGAGACTAGCGGACGAGCAGTACTTC; cdr3_aa: CSVARRLADEQYF
d_call: .; j_call: TRBJ1-2; clone_size: .; v_call: TRBV9; cdr3_nt: TGTGCCAGCAGCGCTGGGACCCATGGCTACACCTTC; cdr3_aa: CASSAGTHGYTF
d_call: TRBD2; j_call: TRBJ2-7; clone_size: .; v_call: TRBV29-1; cdr3_nt: TGCAGCGTCTCTGGTCTAGCGGGAGGGTACACCTCCTACGAGCAGTACTTC; cdr3_aa: CSVSGLAGGYTSYEQYF
d_call: TRBD1; j_call: TRBJ2-6; clone_size: .; v_call: TRBV7-3; cdr3_nt: TGTGCCAGCAGCCCACAGGGGTCTGGGGCCAACGTCCTGACTTTC; cdr3_aa: CASSPQGSGANVLTF
d_call: .; j_call: TRBJ2-2; clone_size: once; v_call: TRBV6-5; cdr3_nt: TGTGCCGCCCCCGATGACGGACGGACCGGGGAGCTGTTTTTT; cdr3_aa: CAAPDDGRTGELFF
d_call: .; j_call: TRBJ1-2; clone_size: .; v_call: TRBV2; cdr3_nt: TGTGCCAGCAGCCTAAGGGCACGGGGAATCAATTCAAACTATGGCTACACCTTC; cdr3_aa: CASSLRARGINSNYGYTF
d_call: .; j_call: TRBJ1-3; clone_size: .; v_call: TRBV7-2; cdr3_nt: TGTGCCAGTGGGGGGGGGACTGGAAACACCATATATTTT; cdr3_aa: CASGGGTGNTIYF
d_call: .; j_call: TRBJ1-1; clone_size: once; v_call: TRBV5-6; cdr3_nt: TGTGCCAGCAGCTTGATGAAAGGAGAAGCTTTCTTT; cdr3_aa: CASSLMKGEAFF
d_call: .; j_call: TRBJ2-7; clone_size: .; v_call: TRBV30; cdr3_nt: TGTGCCTGGAGCATACAGGTCGACGAGCAGTACTTC; cdr3_aa: CAWSIQVDEQYF
d_call: TRBD1; j_call: TRBJ1-1; clone_size: .; v_call: TRBV2; cdr3_nt: TGTGCCAGCACCGTCGACAGGGACACTGAAGCTTTCTTT; cdr3_aa: CASTVDRDTEAFF
d_call: TRBD1; j_call: TRBJ1-2; clone_size: .; v_call: TRBV6-4; cdr3_nt: TGTGCCAGCAGGCCAACCCTGGACAGGGGTTGGGGTGGCTACACCTTC; cdr3_aa: CASRPTLDRGWGGYTF